The 8 T cell receptor beta chains reported below all come from one sample, sequenced in a study of T cells in Graves' hyperthyroidism and ophthalmopathy. TCR beta CDR3 regions were amplified from RNA transcripts. During a first-round RT-PCR of the TCR CDR3, the HTBI primer set was used. TCRdb fed the multiplex PCR reads into MiXCR, producing one record per CDR3 protein. The sample includes a few hundred thousand distinct CDR3 sequences, roughly 15% seen only once; the top ten take about an eighth. Sequencing input: blood. Source of these receptors: a woman in her thirties or forties with Graves' hyperthyroidism that later progressed to Graves' ophthalmopathy.

This clonotype was observed many times. V usage is TRBV6-1 and J usage is TRBJ2-1; 11 nucleotides agree with TRBD2. This CDR3 region has 16 residues. With V trimmed by 4 bases and J by 2 bases, 4 bases remained unmatched. Germline V gives CDR1 MNHNS, CDR2 SASEGT. DNA of the CDR3: TGTGCCAGCAGTGGACTAGCGGGGTTCACCTACAATGAGCAGTTCTTC. Its translation: CASSGLAGFTYNEQFF.

This clonotype has more than one count but fewer than ten. This rearrangement joins TRBV7-9 to TRBJ2-6; a weak D match, TRBD2 (6 bases). The germline V gene encodes CDR1 SEHNR and CDR2 FQNEAQ (reference sequence). The CDR3 contains 14 residues. Trimming shortened V by 7 bases and J by 3 bases, and 10 bases separated the two germline ends. CDR3 sequence (DNA): TGTGCCAGCATGCGGGATAGTGGGGCCAACGTCCTGACTTTC. Translated: CASMRDSGANVLTF.

This clonotype was seen more than once but under ten times. V usage is TRBV18 and J usage is TRBJ2-7; the match to TRBD1 covers 10 bases. Germline V gene sequence: CDR1 KGHSH, CDR2 LQKENI. With 6 bases clipped from V and 7 bases from J, the junction kept 12 bases outside the gene matches. This CDR3 spans 15 amino acids. For the CDR3, the DNA is TGTGCCAGCTCTACCCGGAGGGACAGGGGTGGGGAGCAGTACTTC. Translation: CASSTRRDRGGEQYF.

This clonotype was seen ten or more times. This sequence joins TRBV2 and TRBJ2-3; a weak D match, TRBD2 (7 bases). The germline V gene has CDR1 SNHLY and CDR2 FYNNEI. The CDR3 runs 17 residues. Between the trimmed V and J ends, which lost 4 bases and 2 bases, there was a span of 19 bases. This chain's CDR3 is CASSVEGGSLFTDTQYF. In nucleotides, the CDR3 is TGTGCCAGCAGTGTAGAGGGGGGGTCACTATTCACAGATACGCAGTATTTT.

The chain joins TRBV6-1 to TRBJ2-3, with 12 positions matching TRBD2. V lost 8 bases and J lost 8; bases outside the gene matches: 5. This CDR3 comprises 13 residues. CDR1 and CDR2 from the germline V gene are MNHNS and SASEGT. CDR3 in amino acids: CASSGTSGPTQYF. In DNA, the CDR3 is TGTGCCAGCTCCGGGACTAGCGGGCCTACGCAGTATTTT.

In this sample, this clonotype turned up a few times. V and J are TRBV19 and TRBJ2-5; TRBD2 is a possible D gene (6 bases). Germline-derived CDR1 and CDR2 are LNHDA and SQIVND (reference sequence). This CDR3 region has 17 residues. The V end was cut by 0 bases, the J end by 1 base, with 15 bases between. The CDR3 coding sequence is TGTGCCAGTAGTATAGATCCCCCGGGACTCAGCCAAGAGACCCAGTACTTC. Translated: CASSIDPPGLSQETQYF.

The sample holds many counts of this clonotype. The genes are TRBV27 and TRBJ2-3; 7 nucleotides match TRBD2. This CDR3 has 18 amino acids. Germline loops: CDR1 MNHEY, CDR2 SMNVEV (reference sequence). The trim removed 5 bases at V and 3 bases at J, leaving 17 bases unmatched. In DNA, the CDR3 is TGTGCCAGCAGTAATCCAGCGGGGATTCCCCTGATAACAGATACGCAGTATTTT. This gives the protein CASSNPAGIPLITDTQYF.

V usage is TRBV29-1 and J usage is TRBJ2-7, with 8 bases identical to TRBD1. The CDR3 has 13 amino acids. Per germline, CDR1 SQVTM and CDR2 ANQGSEA. The V gene end was trimmed by 7 bases and the J gene end by 0 bases; junction bases not matched to a gene: 5. The CDR3 reads CSARTGTSYEQYF. CDR3 DNA: TGCAGCGCAAGGACAGGGACCTCCTACGAGCAGTACTTC.